The rows below give T cell receptor beta chains drawn from one sample of a study of T cells in Graves' hyperthyroidism and ophthalmopathy. MiXCR, run by TCRdb on the multiplex PCR reads, gives a single entry per CDR3 protein. The sample includes 600,000 to 650,000 distinct CDR3 sequences, 20% of them seen just once. The sequenced sample was blood. Receptors were obtained from a young man with Graves' ophthalmopathy. The CDR3 runs from the conserved cysteine through the conserved F or W. The D gene is left open where the match is weak. Some rows mark clone size as missing; the rest say once, few, many or name a class of expanded clone.

J gene | V gene | D gene | clone size | CDR3 DNA | CDR3 protein
TRBJ2-1 | TRBV12-3/TRBV12-4 | NA | few | TGTGCCAGCAGCCCCCGCGTCTCGGGGTATGAGCAGTTCTTC | CASSPRVSGYEQFF
TRBJ1-1 | TRBV6-5 | NA | few | TGTGCCAGCAGTTACTCTGAGGGGTTAATGGCTTTCTTT | CASSYSEGLMAFF
TRBJ2-2 | TRBV10-2 | TRBD1 | NA | TGCGCCAGCAGTAGTCGGACAGGGGGGGCCGGGGAGCTGTTTTTT | CASSSRTGGAGELFF
TRBJ2-7 | TRBV29-1 | NA | few | TGCAGCGTTCACGGGACAATAGGGGGGGGGGAGCAGTACTTC | CSVHGTIGGGEQYF
TRBJ2-4 | TRBV7-3 | NA | few | TGTGCCAGCAGCTTGTCGGGAGCCAAAAACATTCAGTACTTC | CASSLSGAKNIQYF
TRBJ2-5 | TRBV14 | NA | few | TGTGCCAGCAGCCAATTGGTGGCCCAGTACTTC | CASSQLVAQYF
TRBJ2-5 | TRBV5-1 | NA | NA | TGCGCCAGCAGCACCGGGGAATTGGAGACCCAGTACTTC | CASSTGELETQYF
TRBJ2-2 | TRBV11-3 | TRBD2 | many | TGTGCCAGCAGCCCAGGACTAGTGGCGAACACCGGGGAGCTGTTTTTT | CASSPGLVANTGELFF
TRBJ2-1 | TRBV12-3/TRBV12-4 | NA | many | TGTGCCAGCAGTTTTCGACAGAAAAACAATGAGCAGTTCTTC | CASSFRQKNNEQFF
TRBJ1-1 | TRBV10-2 | NA | few | TGCACAACTTCCCAGGGAGCTGAAGCTTTCTTT | CTTSQGAEAFF
TRBJ2-1 | TRBV20-1 | TRBD2 | few | TGCAGTTCGATACTAGCGGGAGCTTTAGGGTACAATGAGCAGTTCTTC | CSSILAGALGYNEQFF
TRBJ2-2 | TRBV7-9 | TRBD1 | few | TGTGCCAGCAGCGCCAGACAGGGGGCGAGGACCGGGGAGCTGTTTTTT | CASSARQGARTGELFF
TRBJ2-2 | TRBV7-9 | NA | few | TGTGCCAGCAGACCCTCACGGGGTCCCGCGAACACCGGGGAGCTGTTTTTT | CASRPSRGPANTGELFF
TRBJ2-2 | TRBV6-1 | NA | NA | TGTGCCAGCAGACTTCTAACTAGCACCGGGGAGCTGTTTTTT | CASRLLTSTGELFF
TRBJ1-2 | TRBV6-1 | NA | many | TGTGCCAGCAGCCCTTGGACAGACTCAAAGAACTATGGCTACACCTTC | CASSPWTDSKNYGYTF
TRBJ2-1 | TRBV24-1 | NA | NA | TGTGCCACCAGTGATCGAGGTTCCTACAATGAGCAGTTCTTC | CATSDRGSYNEQFF
TRBJ2-7 | TRBV11-2 | NA | many | TGTGCCAGCAGTCCCCTTCGAGGGTCCTTCTCCTACGAGCAGTACTTC | CASSPLRGSFSYEQYF
TRBJ1-4 | TRBV28 | NA | many | TGTGCCAGCAGTTTCGGGGCTAGAGAAAAACTGTTTTTT | CASSFGAREKLFF
TRBJ2-6 | TRBV6-2/TRBV6-3 | TRBD1 | few | TGTGCCAGTTGGGACAGGGCCTACTCTGGGGCCAACGTCCTGACTTTC | CASWDRAYSGANVLTF
TRBJ1-1 | TRBV20-1 | NA | few | TGCAGTGGGAATGGGAGGGAGAAAGCTTTCTTT | CSGNGREKAFF
TRBJ2-5 | TRBV12-3/TRBV12-4 | NA | few | TGTGCCAGCAGTTTAGTGTTGGCGGTCCAAGAGACCCAGTACTTC | CASSLVLAVQETQYF
TRBJ2-7 | TRBV29-1 | TRBD1 | few | TGCAGCGTCACCGGGACAGGGCTTGCCTACGAGCAGTACTTC | CSVTGTGLAYEQYF
TRBJ2-5 | TRBV12-3/TRBV12-4 | NA | NA | TGTGCCAGCAGTTTTCGGGGGTCTGAGCAGACCCAGTACTTC | CASSFRGSEQTQYF
TRBJ2-5 | TRBV7-9 | TRBD2 | NA | TGTGCCAGCAGCTTAGTCAGCGGGAGGGTGGAAGAGACCCAGTACTTC | CASSLVSGRVEETQYF
TRBJ2-7 | TRBV10-3 | TRBD1 | NA | TGTGCCATCCAACCGGGACAGGGACCCTACGAGCAGTACTTC | CAIQPGQGPYEQYF
TRBJ2-1 | TRBV11-2 | TRBD2 | few | TGTGCCAGCAGCTTCCATAGCGGGAGCTCCTACAATGAGCAGTTCTTC | CASSFHSGSSYNEQFF
TRBJ2-3 | TRBV12-3/TRBV12-4 | TRBD2 | few | TGTGCCAGCGGCGGACTAGCGGGAGGTGGGGATACGCAGTATTTT | CASGGLAGGGDTQYF
TRBJ2-7 | TRBV11-2 | NA | many | TGTGCCAGCAGCTCACTGACCGGTCCCTACGAGCAGTACTTC | CASSSLTGPYEQYF
TRBJ2-5 | TRBV5-1 | TRBD2 | NA | TGCGCCAGCAGCTCTGGACTAGCGGGCCTCCAAGAGACCCAGTACTTC | CASSSGLAGLQETQYF
TRBJ1-2 | TRBV7-2 | TRBD1 | few | TGTGCCAGCAGCTTTGCGAGGACAGGGGCCGGCTATGGCTACACCTTC | CASSFARTGAGYGYTF
TRBJ2-1 | TRBV11-3 | NA | few | TGTGCCAGCAGCTCCCCCTCGGTAGTAAAGGGGCATGAGCAGTTCTTC | CASSSPSVVKGHEQFF
TRBJ2-7 | TRBV6-5 | NA | NA | TGTGCCAGCAGTTACTCGGGGCAGCGCTCCTACGAGCAGTACTTC | CASSYSGQRSYEQYF
TRBJ2-2 | TRBV18 | NA | many | TGTGCCAGCTCACCACGCGTAGACAACACCGGGGAGCTGTTTTTT | CASSPRVDNTGELFF
TRBJ2-4 | TRBV20-1 | NA | NA | TGCAGTGCTAGTCCCGGAGCCAAAAACATTCAGTACTTC | CSASPGAKNIQYF
TRBJ1-2 | TRBV7-9 | NA | few | TGTGCCAGCAGCTTAAACGTTGATAACTATGGCTACACCTTC | CASSLNVDNYGYTF
TRBJ1-6 | TRBV4-2 | NA | once | TGTGCCAGCAGCCAAAATGTGGAGGGTCTTTGGCCTTCACCCCTCCACTTT | CASSQNVEGLWPSPLHF
TRBJ1-2 | TRBV12-3/TRBV12-4 | TRBD1 | few | TGTGCCAGCAGTCCTCAGGGGGGGGGGTTTGGCTACACCTTC | CASSPQGGGFGYTF
TRBJ1-2 | TRBV12-5 | TRBD1 | few | TGTGCTAGTGGTTTGGGGGACAGTAACTATGGCTACACCTTC | CASGLGDSNYGYTF
TRBJ1-2 | TRBV15 | TRBD1 | NA | TGTGCCACCAGCAGAGATAGGCGGCTACAGGGGGCTGTCTATGGCTACACCTTC | CATSRDRRLQGAVYGYTF
TRBJ2-3 | TRBV6-2/TRBV6-3 | NA | NA | TGTGCCAGCAGTTCCCTGAGCGTCGAGGAACCAGATACGCAGTATTTT | CASSSLSVEEPDTQYF
TRBJ2-3 | TRBV20-1 | TRBD2 | NA | TGCAGTGCTAGCCCTCTAGCGGGACCCACAGATACGCAGTATTTT | CSASPLAGPTDTQYF
TRBJ2-1 | TRBV12-3/TRBV12-4 | TRBD2 | NA | TGTGCCAGCAGCCCCGGTGGCGGGAGGGACAATGAGCAGTTCTTC | CASSPGGGRDNEQFF
TRBJ1-4 | TRBV5-1 | TRBD1 | NA | TGCGCCAGCAGCTCAGGGGGCCAGGGCGGTGAAAAACTGTTTTTT | CASSSGGQGGEKLFF
TRBJ2-3 | TRBV6-1 | TRBD1 | once | TGTGCCAGCAGTGAAGTGACAGGGGAGACAGATACGCAGTATTTT | CASSEVTGETDTQYF
TRBJ1-1 | TRBV11-2 | TRBD1 | many | TGTGCCGACCGACCGGTGTCAGGGGGCCGGGGCACTGAAGCTTTCTTT | CADRPVSGGRGTEAFF
TRBJ1-1 | TRBV14 | NA | NA | TGTGCCAGCAGCCCGGCCGAGGGGGGGGTGGACACTGAAGCTTTCTTT | CASSPAEGGVDTEAFF
TRBJ2-1 | TRBV29-1 | TRBD2 | few | TGCAGCGGTGGGGAGGGAGTTAGAAAGGGATACAATGAGCAGTTCTTC | CSGGEGVRKGYNEQFF
TRBJ2-1 | TRBV10-3 | NA | few | TGTGCCATCACTAACGTTGAGACCATGGCGTCCTACAATGAGCAGTTCTTC | CAITNVETMASYNEQFF
TRBJ2-6 | TRBV28 | NA | NA | NA | CASSSISFGPGANVLTF
TRBJ1-4 | TRBV6-1 | TRBD1 | NA | TGTGCCGGCTCGTGGGACAGGGGAGGAACTAATGAAAAACTGTTTTTT | CAGSWDRGGTNEKLFF
TRBJ2-2 | TRBV2 | TRBD1 | few | TGTGCCAGCAGGGCCGGGACAGTCAACACCGGGGAGCTGTTTTTT | CASRAGTVNTGELFF
TRBJ2-7 | TRBV20-1 | TRBD2 | NA | TGCAGTGCTAGAGTTCCCCGGTCTAGCGGGAGCTCCTACGAGCAGTACTTC | CSARVPRSSGSSYEQYF